Detailed here is one T cell receptor beta chain. Its cognate antigen is unknown. This record comes from a study of beta chain features in type 1 diabetes. General observations from the study: Within each of all four CD4+ subsets, Type 1 diabetes patients had TCRB CDR3s that were moderately but significantly shorter.

Every bit of the isolated RNA underwent reverse transcription, so sequencing read expressed TCRB transcripts. Using immunoSEQ multiplex PCR, the repertoire was profiled, and TCRdb retains in-frame clones only, with some absent. Of 550,000 to 850,000 clones in the sample, around an eighth were seen once. The clonotype was recovered from a man younger than 35 with type 1 diabetes. The source material was naive CD4+ T cells from blood.

The CDR3 loop is CASRETGANTEAFF. CDR3 coding DNA: TGTGCCAGCCGGGAGACAGGGGCGAACACTGAAGCTTTCTTT. The chain links TRBV11-2 to TRBJ1-1, with TRBD1 identical over 8 bases. This CDR3 is 14 amino acids long. The junction had 6 bases not matched to a gene; V was cut back by 8 bases and J by 1 base. CDR1 is SGHAT, CDR2 FQNNGV, per germline.